This T cell receptor (beta chain) was sequenced for a study of PD-L1 blockade in urothelial cancer. In the study overall: Analyses used blood from 3 weeks (second dose) and 6 weeks after treatment start.

CDR1 and CDR2 (germline): MNHEY, SMNVEV (reference sequence). The length of the CDR3 is 12 residues. V lost 6 bases, J lost 4 bases, and 9 bases lay in between. Described time point: peripheral blood 6 weeks after treatment start. The study collected 1 to 8 samples per patient, pretreatment and on-treatment. Spike-ins of synthetic TCR analog templates went into each PCR. Profiled with immunoSEQ multiplex PCR; TCRdb holds only in-frame clones, not every one. This sample has around 50,000 clones, with about 85% found just once. Study-wide results and caveats: Below-median pretreatment blood TCR clonality was a predictor of better survival.

This clone has more than one count but fewer than ten. What it binds is unknown. Sequenced material: PBMCs, taken around atezolizumab (anti-PD-L1) treatment. The clonotype comes from a man aged 50-59 years with urothelial cancer. The chain has TRBV27 and TRBJ1-2; D not resolved. DNA for the CDR3: TGTGCCAGCAGAGGAGGACTCTATGGCTACACCTTC. Translation gives CASRGGLYGYTF.